This is a list of T cell receptor beta chains from one sample in a study of T cells in Graves' hyperthyroidism and ophthalmopathy. TCRdb re-called the multiplex PCR reads through MiXCR, storing one row per CDR3 protein. The sample lists 250,000 to 300,000 distinct CDR3 sequences, more than 10% occurring once. Source material: blood. Every receptor here comes from a woman aged 25 to 39 with Graves' hyperthyroidism that later progressed to Graves' ophthalmopathy. Both conserved end residues are part of each CDR3. The order of the fields is CDR3 protein, CDR3 DNA, J gene, D gene, clone size, V gene, CDR3 length. A D gene is named only where the DNA matches it firmly. Clone size is given for some rows only: seen once, a few or many times, or a class if the clone is expanded.

CDR3 protein: CASSVPGTRSNNEQFF
CDR3 DNA: TGTGCCAGCAGTGTTCCCGGGACTAGAAGTAACAATGAGCAGTTCTTC
J gene: TRBJ2-1
D gene: TRBD2
clone size: many
V gene: TRBV2
CDR3 length: 16

CDR3 protein: CASSLVDAGTVSYNEQFF
CDR3 DNA: TGTGCCAGCAGCCTAGTTGACGCCGGGACAGTCTCCTACAATGAGCAGTTCTTC
J gene: TRBJ2-1
D gene: TRBD1
clone size: few
V gene: TRBV4-2
CDR3 length: 18

CDR3 protein: CASSSGPNTGELFF
CDR3 DNA: TGTGCCAGCAGCTCCGGGCCGAACACCGGGGAGCTGTTTTTT
J gene: TRBJ2-2
D gene: -
clone size: few
V gene: TRBV7-3
CDR3 length: 14

CDR3 protein: CASGRVDVSETQYF
CDR3 DNA: TGTGCCAGCGGCAGGGTCGATGTTTCGGAGACCCAGTACTTC
J gene: TRBJ2-5
D gene: -
clone size: many
V gene: TRBV27
CDR3 length: 14

CDR3 protein: CASTRDGENTIYF
CDR3 DNA: TGTGCCTCAACCCGGGACGGGGAAAACACCATATATTTT
J gene: TRBJ1-3
D gene: -
clone size: few
V gene: TRBV19
CDR3 length: 13

CDR3 protein: CASSFIMGAQYF
CDR3 DNA: TGTGCCAGCAGTTTCATTATGGGGGCCCAGTACTTC
J gene: TRBJ2-5
D gene: -
clone size: many
V gene: TRBV28
CDR3 length: 12

CDR3 protein: CASSIATSGSYEQYF
CDR3 DNA: TGTGCCAGTAGTATCGCGACTAGCGGCTCCTACGAGCAGTACTTC
J gene: TRBJ2-7
D gene: TRBD2
clone size: -
V gene: TRBV19
CDR3 length: 15

CDR3 protein: CASSIAGIEQYF
CDR3 DNA: TGTGCCAGTAGTATTGCTGGGATCGAGCAGTACTTC
J gene: TRBJ2-7
D gene: -
clone size: once
V gene: TRBV19
CDR3 length: 12

CDR3 protein: CASSWMGLLQETQYF
CDR3 DNA: TGTGCCAGCAGCTGGATGGGGCTGCTCCAAGAGACCCAGTACTTC
J gene: TRBJ2-5
D gene: -
clone size: many
V gene: TRBV11-2
CDR3 length: 15

CDR3 protein: CASTDEAQETQYF
CDR3 DNA: TGTGCCAGCACCGACGAGGCCCAAGAGACCCAGTACTTC
J gene: TRBJ2-5
D gene: -
clone size: many
V gene: TRBV6-2/TRBV6-3
CDR3 length: 13

CDR3 protein: CASSPPDTEAFF
CDR3 DNA: TGTGCCAGCTCCCCTCCCGACACTGAAGCTTTCTTT
J gene: TRBJ1-1
D gene: -
clone size: many
V gene: TRBV18
CDR3 length: 12

CDR3 protein: CAWSVAGQGVGEQYF
CDR3 DNA: TGTGCCTGGAGTGTTGCGGGACAGGGGGTCGGGGAGCAGTACTTC
J gene: TRBJ2-7
D gene: TRBD1
clone size: many
V gene: TRBV30
CDR3 length: 15

CDR3 protein: CASSPFERFDNEQFF
CDR3 DNA: TGTGCCAGCAGCCCTTTCGAAAGGTTCGACAATGAGCAGTTCTTC
J gene: TRBJ2-1
D gene: -
clone size: many
V gene: TRBV28
CDR3 length: 15

CDR3 protein: CASSLDADHYGYTF
CDR3 DNA: TGTGCCAGCAGCTTAGATGCAGACCACTATGGCTACACCTTC
J gene: TRBJ1-2
D gene: -
clone size: many
V gene: TRBV11-2
CDR3 length: 14

CDR3 protein: CASKVKGGQFF
CDR3 DNA: TGTGCCAGCAAGGTAAAAGGGGGGCAGTTCTTC
J gene: TRBJ2-1
D gene: -
clone size: many
V gene: TRBV2
CDR3 length: 11

CDR3 protein: CATSRDNQRTDTQYF
CDR3 DNA: TGTGCCACCAGCAGAGATAACCAGCGCACAGATACGCAGTATTTT
J gene: TRBJ2-3
D gene: -
clone size: few
V gene: TRBV15
CDR3 length: 15

CDR3 protein: CASRGGERDRSYEQYF
CDR3 DNA: TGTGCCAGCAGGGGAGGAGAACGGGACAGATCCTACGAGCAGTACTTC
J gene: TRBJ2-7
D gene: -
clone size: many
V gene: TRBV7-8
CDR3 length: 16

CDR3 protein: CASSDGLASYEQYF
CDR3 DNA: TGTGCCAGCAGTGATGGACTAGCCTCCTACGAGCAGTACTTC
J gene: TRBJ2-7
D gene: TRBD2
clone size: many
V gene: TRBV27
CDR3 length: 14

CDR3 protein: CASSPRTHRVAETQYF
CDR3 DNA: TGTGCCAGCAGCCCACGGACACACAGGGTGGCGGAGACCCAGTACTTC
J gene: TRBJ2-5
D gene: -
clone size: many
V gene: TRBV13
CDR3 length: 16

CDR3 protein: CASSEREAPTQYF
CDR3 DNA: TGTGCCAGCAGCGAGAGGGAAGCCCCAACGCAGTATTTT
J gene: TRBJ2-3
D gene: -
clone size: many
V gene: TRBV6-2/TRBV6-3
CDR3 length: 13

CDR3 protein: CSATETGMYEQFF
CDR3 DNA: TGCAGTGCTACCGAGACAGGGATGTATGAGCAGTTCTTC
J gene: TRBJ2-1
D gene: TRBD1
clone size: -
V gene: TRBV20-1
CDR3 length: 13

CDR3 protein: CASTGGVGNTIYF
CDR3 DNA: TGTGCCAGCACCGGGGGCGTCGGAAACACCATATATTTT
J gene: TRBJ1-3
D gene: -
clone size: -
V gene: TRBV28
CDR3 length: 13

CDR3 protein: CASSLAAAALSSYEQYF
CDR3 DNA: TGTGCCAGCAGTTTAGCTGCGGCGGCCCTGAGCTCCTACGAGCAGTACTTC
J gene: TRBJ2-7
D gene: -
clone size: many
V gene: TRBV12-3/TRBV12-4
CDR3 length: 17

CDR3 protein: CASRGEGTDTQYF
CDR3 DNA: TGTGCCAGCAGGGGGGAAGGCACAGATACGCAGTATTTT
J gene: TRBJ2-3
D gene: -
clone size: many
V gene: TRBV5-5
CDR3 length: 13

CDR3 protein: CASTWDRGFYTEAFF
CDR3 DNA: TGTGCCAGTACTTGGGACAGGGGATTTTACACTGAAGCTTTCTTT
J gene: TRBJ1-1
D gene: TRBD1
clone size: -
V gene: TRBV19
CDR3 length: 15

CDR3 protein: CATSDPWTGGTGLTGELFF
CDR3 DNA: TGTGCCACCAGTGACCCCTGGACAGGGGGCACCGGTCTAACCGGGGAGCTGTTTTTT
J gene: TRBJ2-2
D gene: TRBD1
clone size: few
V gene: TRBV24-1
CDR3 length: 19

CDR3 protein: CASSQDSDSYGYTF
CDR3 DNA: TGTGCCAGCAGCCAAGATTCGGACTCCTATGGCTACACCTTC
J gene: TRBJ1-2
D gene: -
clone size: many
V gene: TRBV3-1
CDR3 length: 14

CDR3 protein: CATSDGRGGTGELFF
CDR3 DNA: TGTGCCACCAGTGATGGCAGGGGAGGGACCGGGGAGCTGTTTTTT
J gene: TRBJ2-2
D gene: -
clone size: -
V gene: TRBV24-1
CDR3 length: 15

CDR3 protein: CASSPPMFGTGANVLTF
CDR3 DNA: TGTGCCAGCTCACCCCCCATGTTTGGAACAGGGGCCAACGTCCTGACTTTC
J gene: TRBJ2-6
D gene: -
clone size: many
V gene: TRBV18
CDR3 length: 17

CDR3 protein: CASSRTVTNEKLFF
CDR3 DNA: TGTGCCAGCAGCAGGACAGTAACTAATGAAAAACTGTTTTTT
J gene: TRBJ1-4
D gene: -
clone size: many
V gene: TRBV7-2
CDR3 length: 14

CDR3 protein: CASSPPRAGAGELFF
CDR3 DNA: TGTGCCAGCAGTCCCCCCCGCGCGGGGGCCGGGGAGCTGTTTTTT
J gene: TRBJ2-2
D gene: TRBD2
clone size: many
V gene: TRBV28
CDR3 length: 15

CDR3 protein: CASSLSSLLVTGELFF
CDR3 DNA: TGTGCCAGCAGCTTAAGCTCCCTCTTAGTCACCGGGGAGCTGTTTTTT
J gene: TRBJ2-2
D gene: -
clone size: many
V gene: TRBV11-3
CDR3 length: 16

CDR3 protein: CSARLRVYKDTQYF
CDR3 DNA: TGCAGTGCTAGGCTAAGGGTTTACAAAGATACGCAGTATTTT
J gene: TRBJ2-3
D gene: -
clone size: -
V gene: TRBV20-1
CDR3 length: 14

CDR3 protein: CASTLPNDSYEQYF
CDR3 DNA: TGTGCCAGCACGCTCCCCAATGACTCCTACGAGCAGTACTTC
J gene: TRBJ2-7
D gene: -
clone size: many
V gene: TRBV6-1
CDR3 length: 14

CDR3 protein: CASSPGSGGTYEQYF
CDR3 DNA: TGTGCCAGCAGCCCGGGTAGCGGGGGTACCTACGAGCAGTACTTC
J gene: TRBJ2-7
D gene: TRBD2
clone size: many
V gene: TRBV12-3/TRBV12-4
CDR3 length: 15

CDR3 protein: CSARGLQGAYEQYF
CDR3 DNA: TGCAGTGCTAGAGGCTTGCAGGGGGCCTACGAGCAGTACTTC
J gene: TRBJ2-7
D gene: TRBD1
clone size: -
V gene: TRBV20-1
CDR3 length: 14

CDR3 protein: CSARDELGGTPETQYF
CDR3 DNA: TGCAGTGCTAGAGATGAACTCGGCGGGACCCCAGAGACCCAGTACTTC
J gene: TRBJ2-5
D gene: -
clone size: many
V gene: TRBV20-1
CDR3 length: 16

CDR3 protein: CASSGLAGFYNEQFF
CDR3 DNA: TGTGCCAGCAGCGGACTAGCGGGTTTCTACAATGAGCAGTTCTTC
J gene: TRBJ2-1
D gene: TRBD2
clone size: few
V gene: TRBV5-4
CDR3 length: 15

CDR3 protein: CASSQAQRANELLAKNIQYF
CDR3 DNA: TGTGCCAGCAGCCAAGCCCAGCGGGCCAACGAATTACTAGCCAAAAACATTCAGTACTTC
J gene: TRBJ2-4
D gene: -
clone size: many
V gene: TRBV3-2
CDR3 length: 20

CDR3 protein: CATSEPNTDTQYF
CDR3 DNA: TGTGCCACCAGTGAGCCTAACACAGATACGCAGTATTTT
J gene: TRBJ2-3
D gene: -
clone size: many
V gene: TRBV24-1
CDR3 length: 13

CDR3 protein: CASSPDNSPLHF
CDR3 DNA: TGTGCCAGCAGCCCGGATAATTCACCCCTCCACTTT
J gene: TRBJ1-6
D gene: -
clone size: many
V gene: TRBV7-9
CDR3 length: 12

CDR3 protein: CASSSTNYGYTF
CDR3 DNA: TGTGCCAGCAGTTCAACTAACTATGGCTACACCTTC
J gene: TRBJ1-2
D gene: -
clone size: many
V gene: TRBV28
CDR3 length: 12

CDR3 protein: CASSLNSPGTDTQYF
CDR3 DNA: TGTGCCAGCAGTCTAAACTCGCCAGGCACAGATACGCAGTATTTT
J gene: TRBJ2-3
D gene: -
clone size: many
V gene: TRBV6-1
CDR3 length: 15

CDR3 protein: CASSQERHRGRSGGNTIYF
CDR3 DNA: TGCGCCAGCAGCCAAGAACGGCACAGGGGGCGCTCTGGAGGAAACACCATATATTTT
J gene: TRBJ1-3
D gene: TRBD1
clone size: few
V gene: TRBV11-2
CDR3 length: 19

CDR3 protein: CASSAQLAGVTNEQFF
CDR3 DNA: TGTGCCAGTAGTGCCCAACTAGCGGGAGTTACCAATGAGCAGTTCTTC
J gene: TRBJ2-1
D gene: TRBD2
clone size: few
V gene: TRBV19
CDR3 length: 16

CDR3 protein: CSATSGNTNSPLHF
CDR3 DNA: TGCAGTGCAACCTCTGGGAATACCAATTCACCCCTCCACTTT
J gene: TRBJ1-6
D gene: -
clone size: many
V gene: TRBV20-1
CDR3 length: 14

CDR3 protein: CASSFFPSSGRGYTF
CDR3 DNA: TGTGCCAGCAGTTTTTTCCCCTCCTCAGGGAGGGGCTACACCTTC
J gene: TRBJ1-2
D gene: -
clone size: many
V gene: TRBV28
CDR3 length: 15

CDR3 protein: CASSPKGQRRVDEQYF
CDR3 DNA: TGCGCCAGCAGCCCTAAGGGCCAAAGGAGGGTGGACGAGCAGTACTTC
J gene: TRBJ2-7
D gene: -
clone size: -
V gene: TRBV4-1
CDR3 length: 16

CDR3 protein: CASSYPTSSEGDEQFF
CDR3 DNA: TGTGCCAGCAGTTACCCAACCTCTAGCGAGGGGGATGAGCAGTTCTTC
J gene: TRBJ2-1
D gene: -
clone size: many
V gene: TRBV6-2/TRBV6-3
CDR3 length: 16

CDR3 protein: CASSLETGGTEAFF
CDR3 DNA: TGTGCCAGCAGCCTTGAGACAGGGGGCACTGAAGCTTTCTTT
J gene: TRBJ1-1
D gene: TRBD1
clone size: many
V gene: TRBV7-2
CDR3 length: 14

CDR3 protein: CASSLSTGLAGSYEQYF
CDR3 DNA: TGTGCCAGCAGCTTATCCACCGGACTAGCGGGGTCCTACGAGCAGTACTTC
J gene: TRBJ2-7
D gene: TRBD2
clone size: many
V gene: TRBV11-3
CDR3 length: 17

CDR3 protein: CASSPGTGVGYTF
CDR3 DNA: TGTGCCAGCAGCCCGGGGACAGGGGTTGGCTACACCTTC
J gene: TRBJ1-2
D gene: TRBD1
clone size: many
V gene: TRBV7-9
CDR3 length: 13

CDR3 protein: CASSRDLLTDTQYF
CDR3 DNA: TGTGCCAGCAGCCGGGATCTTTTAACAGATACGCAGTATTTT
J gene: TRBJ2-3
D gene: -
clone size: many
V gene: TRBV5-6
CDR3 length: 14

CDR3 protein: CASSESLGAEAFF
CDR3 DNA: TGTGCCAGCAGTGAAAGCTTGGGGGCTGAAGCTTTCTTT
J gene: TRBJ1-1
D gene: -
clone size: -
V gene: TRBV2
CDR3 length: 13

CDR3 protein: CASSPRQLTEAFF
CDR3 DNA: TGTGCCAGCTCACCACGCCAGCTAACTGAAGCTTTCTTT
J gene: TRBJ1-1
D gene: -
clone size: many
V gene: TRBV18
CDR3 length: 13